In its sample, the clone carrying this TCR beta chain was seen many times. Its antigen is unknown. The starting material, 2 million PBMCs stored at -80 C, gave rise to the unsorted libraries. V was clipped by 7 bases and J by 1 base, with 12 bases between them. In germline, CDR1 is ENHRY, CDR2 SYGVKD. The CDR3 is made up of 14 amino acids. This entry is derived from a study of neurological immune-mediated disorders. The study, taken as a whole, reports: In HTLV-1-associated myelopathy, TCR clonal expansion was greatest, and in multiple sclerosis it was least, below healthy controls.

Synthesis of cDNA used 5'RACE (with 10-nucleotide random UMIs). From 15-18 subjects, every sequencing run obtained over 190 million TCR-beta sequences. One entry per CDR3 protein results from TCRdb running MiXCR on the 5' RACE reads. The sample has 100,000 to 150,000 distinct CDR3 sequences, more than 2.5% seen once. Sample: PBMCs. The chain uses TRBV10-3 and TRBJ2-3; D is uncertain. This clonotype was sampled from a young woman with multiple sclerosis. The CDR3 DNA is TGTGCCATCAAGGGCCTTGTGGGCACAGATACGCAGTATTTT. It encodes CAIKGLVGTDTQYF.